The 14 T cell receptor beta chains given below trace back to one sample, sequenced in a study of cytomegalovirus exposure and HLA in healthy donors. The PCR made use of 60 Vbeta and 13 Jbeta primers. Some clones are missing from TCRdb's copy, which holds only in-frame ones; the method was immunoSEQ multiplex PCR. The sample includes hundreds of thousands of clones, about 75% of them seen just once. Sequencing used PBMCs. These receptors originate from a man aged 18-30 years in good health and CMV-seronegative.

The chain carries TRBV27 and TRBJ2-7; 11 nucleotides match TRBD1. The CDR3 spans 15 residues. Germline V gene sequence: CDR1 MNHEY, CDR2 SMNVEV (reference sequence). V lost 6 bases and J lost 9; bases outside the gene matches: 13. CDR3 sequence (DNA): TGTGCCAGCAGGAGGCCGGGACAGGGGGGATTTTGGCAGTACTTC. It is translated as CASRRPGQGGFWQYF.

The rearrangement links TRBV27 to TRBJ1-2; no definite D call. The CDR3 is 15 residues long. Germline CDR1 MNHEY, CDR2 SMNVEV (reference sequence). V was trimmed by 7 bases and J by 2 bases, leaving 17 bases between them. DNA of the CDR3: TGTGCCAGCAATCTACAGAAGAAACAGAACTATGGCTACACCTTC. It specifies CASNLQKKQNYGYTF.

The rearrangement links TRBV10-3 to TRBJ2-2; tentatively, D is TRBD1 (5 bases). This CDR3 has 14 amino acids. Germline V gene lookup returns CDR1 ENHRY and CDR2 SYGVKD. V shed 8 bases and J shed 4 bases, with 14 bases lying between them. CDR3 in DNA: TGTGCCATCCAGGGTAATGAAGGCACCGGGGAGCTGTTTTTT. Its translation: CAIQGNEGTGELFF.

The sample holds a few counts of this clone. The rearrangement links TRBV16 to TRBJ2-1, with 7 bases matching TRBD1. V was clipped by 1 base and J by 4 bases; unmatched bases: 4. CDR1 and CDR2 (germline): KGHSY, FQNENV. The CDR3 loop spans 15 amino acids. CDR3 in DNA: TGTGCCAGCAGCCAATACTCAGGGGGTTACAATGAGCAGTTCTTC. Its translation is CASSQYSGGYNEQFF.

The CDR3 region is CASSLGTGANTGELFF. CDR3 DNA: TGTGCCAGCAGCTTGGGAACAGGGGCGAACACCGGGGAGCTGTTTTTT. This chain links TRBV5-4 with TRBJ2-2, with 7 positions matching TRBD1. The CDR3 runs 16 residues. CDR1 and CDR2 from the germline V gene are SGHNT and YYREEE (reference sequence). After removal of 0 bases from V and 0 bases from J, the junction contained 2 bases not matched to a gene.

The genes are TRBV4-3 and TRBJ2-7; no definite D call. Germline assignment: CDR1 LGHNA and CDR2 YSLEER. The CDR3 is 13 residues long. Between the trimmed V and J ends, which lost 0 bases and 5 bases, there was a span of 8 bases. CDR3 nucleotides: TGCGCCAGCAGCCAAGAGTGGAGTAACGAGCAGTACTTC. This sequence encodes CASSQEWSNEQYF.

This clone occurred once. The genes are TRBV6-5 and TRBJ2-7; 7 bases align to TRBD1. The CDR3 consists of 15 residues. The germline V gene has CDR1 MNHEY and CDR2 SVGAGI. The junction had 10 bases not matched to a gene; V was cut back by 5 bases and J by 3 bases. The CDR3 here is CASSPAVTGNYEQYF. The CDR3 DNA sequence: TGTGCCAGCAGTCCGGCCGTGACAGGGAACTACGAGCAGTACTTC.

The chain joins TRBV25-1 to TRBJ2-3, with 8 bases aligning to TRBD2. There are 16 residues in the CDR3. With V trimmed by 3 bases and J by 2 bases, 7 bases remained unmatched. Germline assignment: CDR1 MGHDK and CDR2 SYGVNS. The CDR3 region is CASSESTSGSTDTQYF. The DNA for the CDR3 is TGTGCCAGCAGTGAGTCCACTAGCGGCTCCACAGATACGCAGTATTTT. The complete variable domain, with remaining parts taken from reference TRBV25-1 and TRBJ2-3, reads EADIYQTPRYLVIGTGKKITLECSQTMGHDKMYWYQQDPGMELHLIHYSYGVNSTEKGDLSSESTVSRIRTEHFPLTLESARPSHTSQYLCASSESTSGSTDTQYFGPGTRLTVL.

Only one count was recorded for this clone. V gene TRBV29-1 combines with J gene TRBJ2-7; 11 bases map to TRBD1. Trimming at V came to 3 bases and at J to 7 bases, leaving 8 bases not matched to a gene. The CDR3 extends over 14 amino acids. Germline V lookup: CDR1 SQVTM, CDR2 ANQGSEA. CDR3 nucleotide sequence: TGCAGCGTTGACCCCGGACAGGGGGCGGGTGAGCAGTACTTC. Protein sequence: CSVDPGQGAGEQYF.

The chain is built from TRBV2 and TRBJ2-3; 7 bases match TRBD2. The ends lost 2 bases at V and 4 bases at J; junction bases unmatched: 12. The CDR3 sequence is 17 residues long. The germline gives CDR1 SNHLY, CDR2 FYNNEI. The CDR3 loop reads CASSELTAGRRPDTQYF. The CDR3 DNA sequence: TGTGCCAGCAGTGAATTGACAGCGGGGAGGCGCCCAGATACGCAGTATTTT.

This rearrangement joins TRBV4-3 to TRBJ2-5; 7 positions match TRBD1. The CDR3 extends over 16 amino acids. Germline values: CDR1 LGHNA, CDR2 YSLEER. After removal of 0 bases from V and 2 bases from J, the junction contained 6 bases not matched to a gene. CDR3 sequence (DNA): TGCGCCAGCAGCCAAGAAGCAGGGGGTGTTCAAGAGACCCAGTACTTC. Amino acid sequence: CASSQEAGGVQETQYF.

The chain combines TRBV7-8 with TRBJ2-7, with a tentative D call TRBD2 (7 bases). This CDR3 region has 14 residues. Germline V gene sequence: CDR1 SGHVS, CDR2 FQNEAQ. Trimming removed 5 bases at V and 0 bases at J, with 11 bases between. Written as DNA, the CDR3 is TGTGCCAGCAGCCGGGGGGCCAACTCCTACGAGCAGTACTTC. This encodes CASSRGANSYEQYF.

DNA of the CDR3: TGTGCCAGCAGGTTTGACAGAAACTATGGCTACACCTTC. Translating it yields CASRFDRNYGYTF. The rearrangement joins TRBV6-5 to TRBJ1-2, with a possible D match to TRBD1 (5 bases). Trimming pared 6 bases from V and 2 bases from J, leaving 10 bases between. The CDR3 has 13 amino acids. Germline assignment: CDR1 MNHEY and CDR2 SVGAGI.

This rearrangement joins TRBV5-1 to TRBJ1-2; TRBD1 matches 9 bases. The CDR3 sequence is 14 residues long. Germline trimming cut 0 bases from V and 8 bases from J; bases unmatched to any gene: 5. CDR1 and CDR2 from the germline V gene are SGHRS and YFSETQ. CDR3 sequence reads: CASSLEDRGEGYTF. The CDR3 DNA follows: TGCGCCAGCAGCTTGGAGGACAGGGGTGAAGGCTACACCTTC. Complete variable domain (other parts from reference TRBV5-1 and TRBJ1-2): KAGVTQTPRYLIKTRGQQVTLSCSPISGHRSVSWYQQTPGQGLQFLFEYFSETQRNKGNFPGRFSGRQFSNSRSEMNVSTLELGDSALYLCASSLEDRGEGYTFGSGTRLTVV.